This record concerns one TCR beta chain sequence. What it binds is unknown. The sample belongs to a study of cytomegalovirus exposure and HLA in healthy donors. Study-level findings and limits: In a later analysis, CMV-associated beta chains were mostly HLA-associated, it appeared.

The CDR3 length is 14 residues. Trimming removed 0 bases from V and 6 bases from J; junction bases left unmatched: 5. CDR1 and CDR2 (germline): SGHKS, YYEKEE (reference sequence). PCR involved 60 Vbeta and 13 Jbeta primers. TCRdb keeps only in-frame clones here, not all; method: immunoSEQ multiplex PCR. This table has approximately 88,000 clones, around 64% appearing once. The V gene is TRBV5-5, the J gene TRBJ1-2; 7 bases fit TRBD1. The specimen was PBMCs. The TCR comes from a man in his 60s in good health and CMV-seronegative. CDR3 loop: CASSLGNRGNGYTF. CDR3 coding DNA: TGTGCCAGCAGCTTGGGTAACAGGGGTAATGGCTACACCTTC.